This T cell receptor beta chain is from a study of T cell changes during pregnancy in multiple sclerosis. V lost 1 base to trimming and J lost 10 bases; unmatched junction nucleotides: 4. This CDR3 is built from 15 residues. CDR1 is LNHDA, CDR2 SQIVND, per germline (reference sequence). Here immunoSEQ multiplex PCR was the method, and the copy in TCRdb shows in-frame clones only, minus some. The sample has tens of thousands of clones, approximately 92% seen once. V and J are TRBV19 and TRBJ1-6; 10 bases map to TRBD1. The sequence came from a female donor in good health, enrolled as a control in a pregnancy study. The sequences come from peripheral blood, collected after pregnancy. The CDR3 nucleotides are TGTGCCAGTAGTATAGGTGGACAGGGGGACTCACCCCTCCACTTT. This translates into CASSIGGQGDSPLHF.